This entry concerns a single T cell receptor (beta chain). No antigen is known for it. Nothing much larger sits one base from this clone, and base qualities are not available. High-throughput TCR beta sequencing profiled peripheral blood CD8+ and CD4+ T cells from healthy donors, Susac syndrome patients and multiple sclerosis patients. Multiple sclerosis controls were treatment-naive patients with stable or active relapsing-remitting disease fulfilling revised McDonald criteria. CD8+ TEMRA cells were enriched by FACS, while bulk CD8+ and CD4+ T cells were purified by magnetic negative isolation. Blood was drawn into EDTA tubes, processed within 24 hours, and PBMCs were isolated by density gradient centrifugation. PBMCs intended for TCR sequencing were cryopreserved in liquid nitrogen and thawed later in a water bath at 37 degrees C. The sorted or isolated CD4+, CD8+ and CD8+ TEMRA cells reached a purity of at least 90%.

These data belong to a study of CD8 T cells in Susac syndrome (dated by TCRdb to about 2019). Context from the whole study: Repertoire sequencing was used to test whether CD8+ T cell activation and differentiation in Susac syndrome was antigen driven. CD8+ T cell repertoire clonality was compared between about a dozen healthy donors, roughly 14 Susac syndrome patients and roughly 15 multiple sclerosis patients. Paper-wide results and their limitations: The TCR sequencing and HLA analysis was acknowledged to have included a relatively small number of individuals.

RNA was extracted using the RNeasy kit, and about 0.5 to 1 ug of the RNA was reverse transcribed with random hexamers. The immunoSEQ multiplex PCR assay, which covers 54 Vbeta and 13 Jbeta segments, was used to amplify TCR beta CDR3 regions. PCR amplification bias was corrected using a synthetic template baseline for primer optimization and computational correction. In the original analysis: Only productive sequences were kept, with reads annotated to V, D and J genes according to IMGT and analyzed in immunoSEQ Analyzer. Clonality was computed as one minus Shannon entropy normalized by log2 of the number of productive unique sequences. For each patient and control, public and private clones were evaluated among the 100 most prevalent clones. A clone was defined as Susac-specific if it was absent from the healthy and MS cohorts, from 1052 published viral clones and from other ImmuneACCESS disease sequences. In-frame beta chains were kept once TCRdb had trimmed the public reads at Q25 with fastp and called clones with MiXCR. For every CDR3 protein sequence, its rows merge into one entry that carries the most common genes and DNA. These V and J calls originate from TCRdb's pipeline instead of the authors' own analysis. The sample table holds about 130,000 distinct CDR3 sequences, of which roughly 93% were seen once. The ten largest clonotypes hold roughly 0.29% of the sample.

This clonotype was obtained from a human donor with multiple sclerosis. The sequenced sample was CD8+ T cells from PBMCs.

The DNA reads as follows: TGTGCCAGCACCAGGACAGGACACTCTGGAAACACCATATATTTT. Translated, it reads CASTRTGHSGNTIYF. The chain joins TRBV6-2 or TRBV6-3 to TRBJ1-3; TRBD1 agrees with 7 junctional bases. For CDR1 and CDR2, the germline V gene lists MNHEY and SVGEGT. Measured from the cysteine to the phenylalanine, the CDR3 is 15 residues long. Kept here is only the CDR3 DNA, which spans 45 bases and is read in frame from base 1. Trimmed from V: 7 bases; trimmed from J: 0 bases; junction bases lacking a gene match: 6.